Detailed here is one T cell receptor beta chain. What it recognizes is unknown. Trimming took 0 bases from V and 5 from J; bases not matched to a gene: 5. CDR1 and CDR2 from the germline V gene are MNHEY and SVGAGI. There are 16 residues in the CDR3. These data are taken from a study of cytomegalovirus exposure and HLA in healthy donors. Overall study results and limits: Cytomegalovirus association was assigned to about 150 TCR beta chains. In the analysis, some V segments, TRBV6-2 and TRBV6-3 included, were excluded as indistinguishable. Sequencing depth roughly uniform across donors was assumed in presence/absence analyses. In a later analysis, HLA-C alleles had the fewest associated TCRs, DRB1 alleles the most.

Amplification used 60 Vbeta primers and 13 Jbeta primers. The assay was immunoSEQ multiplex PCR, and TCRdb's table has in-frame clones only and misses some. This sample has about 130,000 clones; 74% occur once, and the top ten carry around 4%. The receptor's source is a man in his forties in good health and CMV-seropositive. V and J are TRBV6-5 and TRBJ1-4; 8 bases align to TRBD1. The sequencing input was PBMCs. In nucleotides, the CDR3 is TGTGCCAGCAGTTACTCGAGCGGGACAGGAAATGAAAAACTGTTTTTT. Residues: CASSYSSGTGNEKLFF.